The T cell receptor beta chain under discussion was sequenced for a study of blood T cell repertoires in COVID-19. Study overall: Material from acute and convalescent COVID-19 was sourced from the United States, Italy and Spain. T cells, B-cell-depleted T cells, or PBMCs provided the cDNA or gDNA that served as material.

TCRdb keeps only in-frame clones here, not all; method: immunoSEQ multiplex PCR. Of a few hundred thousand clones in the sample, more than 75% were seen once. Grouping used clinical history reported by participants in a survey and questionnaire. Germline V gene lookup returns CDR1 SGHNT and CDR2 YYREEE (reference sequence). The junction had 4 bases not matched to a gene; V was cut back by 0 bases and J by 8 bases. The CDR3 covers 16 residues. Sequenced material: PBMCs or T cells enriched from blood (not recorded which). The clonotype comes from a young woman who had recovered from COVID-19. This chain joins TRBV5-4 and TRBJ2-5; TRBD2 matches 16 bases. CDR3 nucleotides: TGTGCCAGCAGCTTGGAGGGACTAGCGGGGGGGCGCACCCAGTACTTC. Its translation is CASSLEGLAGGRTQYF.